The T cell receptor (beta chain) under discussion was sequenced for a study of regulatory T cells in long-lasting Graves disease. Study outcomes and limitations: Persistent patients shared about 3,000 public clonotypes among themselves. Newly diagnosed patients shared fewer, at some 900.

Stated time point: persistent/refractory GD, antithyroid drugs over 5 years with positive TRAb. Preparation of the TCR library used RNA extracted from PBMCs. With regard to this clonotype: Its antigen is still unknown.

With iRepertoire HTBI primers and Arm-PCR of CDR3 regions, TCR beta libraries were built. TCRdb fed the multiplex PCR reads into MiXCR, producing one record per CDR3 protein. The sample carries some 440,000 distinct CDR3 sequences, around 21% recorded once. Trimming removed 8 bases from V and 1 base from J, with 18 bases in between. Germline lookup yields CDR1 LNHDA and CDR2 SQIVND (reference sequence). This CDR3 region has 15 residues. Sequencing used peripheral blood mononuclear cells (PBMCs), obtained when the disease was refractory, from a patient treated with antithyroid drugs. The sequence derives from a female donor with Graves disease. This sequence joins TRBV19 and TRBJ2-7; TRBD2 might be the D (6 bases). CDR3 amino acids: CASGLSGRTSYEQYF. CDR3 DNA sequence: TGTGCCAGTGGGCTGTCCGGGAGAACGTCCTACGAGCAGTACTTC.